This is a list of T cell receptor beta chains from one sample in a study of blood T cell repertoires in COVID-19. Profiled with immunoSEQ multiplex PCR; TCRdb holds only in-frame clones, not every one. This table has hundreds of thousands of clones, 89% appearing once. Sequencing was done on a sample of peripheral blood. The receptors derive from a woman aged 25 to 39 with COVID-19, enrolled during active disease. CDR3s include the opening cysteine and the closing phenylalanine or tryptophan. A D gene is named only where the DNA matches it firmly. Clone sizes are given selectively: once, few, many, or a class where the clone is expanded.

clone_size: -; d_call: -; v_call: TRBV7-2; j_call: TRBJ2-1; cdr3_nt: TGTGCCAGCAGCTTAAGGACTACCACCTACAATGAGCAGTTCTTC; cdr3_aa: CASSLRTTTYNEQFF
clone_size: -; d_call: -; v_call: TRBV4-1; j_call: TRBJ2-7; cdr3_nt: TGCGCCAGCAGCCACTCGCAGGGGCGAGTCTACGAGCAGTACTTC; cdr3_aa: CASSHSQGRVYEQYF
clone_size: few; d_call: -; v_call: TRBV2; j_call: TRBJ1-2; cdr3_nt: TGTGCCAGCAAGGGGGACGGCTACACCTTC; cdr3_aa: CASKGDGYTF
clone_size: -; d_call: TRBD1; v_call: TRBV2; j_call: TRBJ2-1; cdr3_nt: TGTGCCAGCAGTGAAGGGCAGGGGGCATCCGAGCAGTTCTTC; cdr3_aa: CASSEGQGASEQFF
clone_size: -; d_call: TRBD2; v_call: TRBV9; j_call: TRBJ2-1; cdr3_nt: TGTGCCAGCAGCCCGGGGGGGGACTACAATGAGCAGTTCTTC; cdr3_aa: CASSPGGDYNEQFF
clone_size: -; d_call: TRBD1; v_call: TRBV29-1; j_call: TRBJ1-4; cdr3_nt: TGCAGCGTAACTTCCGGGACAGGTCGTGAAAAACTGTTTTTT; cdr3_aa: CSVTSGTGREKLFF
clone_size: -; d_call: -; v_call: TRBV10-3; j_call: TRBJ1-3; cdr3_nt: TGTGCCATCAGTGTCTCGTCAGGGCCCCTCGGACCTCTATCTGGAAACACCATATATTTT; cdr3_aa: CAISVSSGPLGPLSGNTIYF
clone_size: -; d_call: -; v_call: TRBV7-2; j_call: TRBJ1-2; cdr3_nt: TGTGCCAGCAGCGCTCCCCTACAGGAAGGCTATGGCTACACCTTC; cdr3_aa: CASSAPLQEGYGYTF
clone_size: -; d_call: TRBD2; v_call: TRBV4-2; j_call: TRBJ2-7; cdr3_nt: TGTGCCAGCAGCCAAGATTCTCAAAGCGGGGCATTCTCCTACGAGCAGTACTTC; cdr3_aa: CASSQDSQSGAFSYEQYF
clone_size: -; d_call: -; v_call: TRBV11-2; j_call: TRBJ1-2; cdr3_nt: TGTGCCAGCAGCCCCAACGCAGGATCCAACTATGGCTACACCTTC; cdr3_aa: CASSPNAGSNYGYTF
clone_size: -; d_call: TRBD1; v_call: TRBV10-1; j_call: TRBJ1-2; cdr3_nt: TGCGCCAGCAGTGAGGGGGGACAGGGAAGGGCTTATAATGGCTACACCTTC; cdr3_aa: CASSEGGQGRAYNGYTF
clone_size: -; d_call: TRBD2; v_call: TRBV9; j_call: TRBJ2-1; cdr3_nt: TGTGCCAGCAGCGTAGTTGGAAGCGGGGCGAGCTATGAGCAGTTCTTC; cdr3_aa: CASSVVGSGASYEQFF
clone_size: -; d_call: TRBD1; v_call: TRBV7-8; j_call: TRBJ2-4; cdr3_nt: TGTGCCAGCACCTGGGGTAGGGGGCTAGCCAAAAACATTCAGTACTTC; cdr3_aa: CASTWGRGLAKNIQYF
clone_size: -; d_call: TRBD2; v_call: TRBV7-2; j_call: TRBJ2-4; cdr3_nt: TGTGCCAGCAGCTCGTCTCCGGGACTAGCGGGAGTGAACATTCAGTACTTC; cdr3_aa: CASSSSPGLAGVNIQYF
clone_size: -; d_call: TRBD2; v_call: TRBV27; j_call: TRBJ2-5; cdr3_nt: TGTGCCAGCAGTTTATTCATCGGGGGGGAGACCCAGTACTTC; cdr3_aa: CASSLFIGGETQYF
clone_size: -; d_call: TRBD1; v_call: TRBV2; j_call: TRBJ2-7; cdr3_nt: TGTGCCAGCAGTGGCCGGGACAGGGGACTACGGGGGTACTTC; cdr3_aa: CASSGRDRGLRGYF
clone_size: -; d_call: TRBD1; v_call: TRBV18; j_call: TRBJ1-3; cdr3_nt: TGTGCCAGCTCCCACGGACAGGTGGAGACTGGAAACACCATATATTTT; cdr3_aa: CASSHGQVETGNTIYF
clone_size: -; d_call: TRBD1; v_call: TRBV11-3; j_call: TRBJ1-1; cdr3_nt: TGTGCCAGCAGCCCCGGACAGGGGGCAGGAGCTTTCTTT; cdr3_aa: CASSPGQGAGAFF
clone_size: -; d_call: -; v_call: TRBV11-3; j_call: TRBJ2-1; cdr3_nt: TGTGCCAGCAGCTTAGTCGCTAGCTGGCAGTTCTTC; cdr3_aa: CASSLVASWQFF
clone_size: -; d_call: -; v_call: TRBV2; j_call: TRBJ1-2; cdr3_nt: TGTGCCAGCAGTGAAATTTTCCCAACAGGGGGCTACACCTTC; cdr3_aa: CASSEIFPTGGYTF
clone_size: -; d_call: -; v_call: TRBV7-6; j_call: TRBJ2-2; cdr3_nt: TGTGCCAGCAGCTTCGGACTCCTCGAGGACGGGGAGCTGTTTTTT; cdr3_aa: CASSFGLLEDGELFF
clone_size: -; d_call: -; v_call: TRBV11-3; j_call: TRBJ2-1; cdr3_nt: TGTGCCAGCAGCCCCTTTGAGGAAAGGAAGCAGTTCTTC; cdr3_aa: CASSPFEERKQFF
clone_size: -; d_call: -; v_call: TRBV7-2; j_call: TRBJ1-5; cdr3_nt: TGTGCCAGCAGCTTAGGGGGGGGTCAGCCCCAGCATTTT; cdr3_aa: CASSLGGGQPQHF